A single sample is the source of the 25 T cell receptor beta chains below, sequenced in a study of patients and donors after allogeneic stem cell transplantation. Via MiXCR, TCRdb re-called the RT-PCR reads, giving one row per CDR3 protein. The sample lists about 410,000 distinct CDR3 sequences; about a sixth were seen once. The source material was blood, either unsorted or a sorted T cell fraction (not recorded which). The origin of the receptors is a human donor who was either an allogeneic HSCT recipient or a stem cell or donor lymphocyte infusion donor (not recorded which). It is not recorded whose cells these are; they may come from a transplant donor.

This clonotype was seen only a few times. J is TRBJ1-6 and V is TRBV10-3; 7 bases align to TRBD1. This CDR3 has 16 amino acids. Germline loops: CDR1 ENHRY, CDR2 SYGVKD. Unmatched junction bases numbered 2, after V lost 3 bases and J lost 0 bases. The CDR3 DNA reads as TGTGCCATCAGTGATAACAGGGGCTCCTATAATTCACCCCTCCACTTT. It specifies CAISDNRGSYNSPLHF.

This chain links TRBV3-1 with TRBJ1-1; D gene unclear. This CDR3 contains 14 residues. Germline V lookup: CDR1 LGHDT, CDR2 YNNKEL (reference sequence). Deletions cut 4 bases from V and 5 bases from J, with 14 bases between. CDR3 DNA: TGTGCCAGCAGCCCTCGGACGGCCTGGACTGAAGCTTTCTTT. This sequence encodes CASSPRTAWTEAFF.

This clonotype was seen a handful of times. CDR3: CSAASGAKNEQFF. The CDR3 DNA is TGCAGCGCCGCTAGCGGGGCTAAAAATGAGCAGTTCTTC. The rearrangement joins TRBV29-1 to TRBJ2-1; 9 bases are shared with TRBD2. With 7 bases clipped from V and 7 bases from J, the junction kept 8 bases outside the gene matches. Per the germline V gene, CDR1 is SQVTM and CDR2 is ANQGSEA. The CDR3 runs 13 residues.

The V and J genes are TRBV3-1 and TRBJ2-1, with 9 nucleotides matching TRBD2. Germline CDR1 LGHDT, CDR2 YNNKEL (reference sequence). V was clipped by 8 bases and J by 0 bases; unmatched bases: 5. This CDR3 contains 15 residues. In nucleotides, the CDR3 is TGTGCCAGCGGGCTAGCGGGGCCCTCCTACAATGAGCAGTTCTTC. It is translated as CASGLAGPSYNEQFF.

This clonotype was counted between two and nine times. J is TRBJ2-2 and V is TRBV5-1, with D possibly being TRBD2 (5 bases). Looked up from germline, CDR1 is SGHRS and CDR2 is YFSETQ. This CDR3 has 15 residues. V lost 3 bases to trimming and J lost 3 bases, with 12 bases between them. The CDR3 coding sequence is TGCGCCAGCAGCTATGGACGGCGGGACACCGGGGAGCTGTTTTTT. As protein: CASSYGRRDTGELFF.

V usage is TRBV10-3 and J usage is TRBJ1-4, with 7 positions matching TRBD1. The trim removed 4 bases at V and 5 bases at J, leaving 7 bases unmatched. The CDR3 spans 15 residues. CDR1 ENHRY and CDR2 SYGVKD come from the germline V gene. CDR3 nucleotide sequence: TGTGCCATCAGTGGGGGACAGACCTTAAATGAAAAACTGTTTTTT. This encodes CAISGGQTLNEKLFF.

A few counts support this clonotype. The CDR3, as DNA: TGTGCCATTCAGCGCGAACTAGGAATGTCCTACGAGCAGTACTTC. It yields the protein CAIQRELGMSYEQYF. This chain links TRBV10-3 with TRBJ2-7, with a weak D call TRBD2 (5 bases). V was cut by 9 bases and J by 1 base, with 19 bases left in between. Germline CDR1 reads ENHRY; CDR2 reads SYGVKD. The CDR3 length is 15 residues.

V and J are TRBV6-1 and TRBJ2-5; 8 bases line up with TRBD2. This CDR3 comprises 15 residues. Trimming took 0 bases from V and 6 from J; bases not matched to a gene: 6. The germline V gene encodes CDR1 MNHNS and CDR2 SASEGT. Here the CDR3 DNA reads TGTGCCAGCAGTGAAGCGCCCGGGAGGGGGAAGACCCAGTACTTC. Its translation: CASSEAPGRGKTQYF.

This chain connects TRBV12-3 or TRBV12-4 to TRBJ2-5; no clear D. The CDR3 sequence is 14 residues long. V was clipped by 3 bases and J by 2 bases, with 10 bases between them. CDR3 coding DNA: TGTGCCAGCAGTTTCAAACTCATTCAAGAGACCCAGTACTTC. Translating gives CASSFKLIQETQYF.

This clonotype was seen a few times. V gene TRBV5-1 combines with J gene TRBJ2-7; D is ambiguous. This CDR3 spans 9 amino acids. Trimming took off 10 bases at V and 5 bases at J, with 7 bases between the two ends. The V gene's germline CDR1 is SGHRS and CDR2 YFSETQ. CDR3 nucleotides: TGCGCCCCTGGGGACGAGCAGTACTTC. Its protein is CAPGDEQYF.

The chain carries TRBV7-9 and TRBJ2-5; TRBD1 aligns across 7 bases. The CDR3 is made up of 15 amino acids. V dropped 5 bases and J dropped 1; count of bases not matched to a gene: 7. Looked up from germline, CDR1 is SEHNR and CDR2 is FQNEAQ (reference sequence). The CDR3 bases are TGTGCCAGCAGCCCCCGGGACAGAACCCAAGAGACCCAGTACTTC. Protein sequence: CASSPRDRTQETQYF.

This chain links TRBV2 with TRBJ2-7; 7 bases match TRBD2. Germline V CDR1 and CDR2: SNHLY, FYNNEI. This CDR3 comprises 14 residues. Losses at the gene ends were 4 bases for V and 4 bases for J; bases not matched to a gene: 7. The CDR3 sequence: CASSVGGGNYEQYF. DNA of the CDR3: TGTGCCAGCAGTGTAGGCGGGGGAAATTACGAGCAGTACTTC.

Concerning this clonotype: This may arise from a read error, as a much more abundant clone is one base away. V gene TRBV15 combines with J gene TRBJ2-2, with D tentatively TRBD1 (5 bases). In germline, CDR1 is LNHNV, CDR2 YYDKDF (reference sequence). The CDR3 is 18 amino acids. This CDR3 is CATSRDGATRTATVELFF. The DNA of the CDR3 is TGTGCCACCAGCAGAGATGGGGCCACAAGGACGGCCACCGTGGAGCTGTTTTTT.

V gene TRBV20-1 combines with J gene TRBJ2-7; 7 bases are a match to TRBD2. Losses at the gene ends were 0 bases for V and 0 bases for J; bases not matched to a gene: 8. The CDR3 is made up of 16 amino acids. Germline-derived CDR1 and CDR2 are DFQATT and SNEGSKA (reference sequence). CDR3 region: CSARDYSLAASYEQYF. CDR3 nucleotide sequence: TGCAGTGCTAGAGACTATAGCCTAGCGGCCTCCTACGAGCAGTACTTC.

The chain joins TRBV6-5 to TRBJ2-7; D possibly corresponds to TRBD1 (6 bases). Germline lookup yields CDR1 MNHEY and CDR2 SVGAGI. CDR3 length equals 15 residues. Trimming shortened V by 2 bases and J by 7 bases, and 18 bases separated the two germline ends. CDR3 coding DNA: TGTGCCAGCAGTTACGTTTACAGTCCAGACAGGGAGCAGTACTTC. Its translation is CASSYVYSPDREQYF.

This sequence joins TRBV25-1 and TRBJ1-1; no definite D call. Per germline, CDR1 MGHDK and CDR2 SYGVNS. Trimming pared 0 bases from V and 3 bases from J, leaving 8 bases between. CDR3 size: 14 residues. The CDR3 here is CASSEYNGDTEAFF. Written as DNA, the CDR3 is TGTGCCAGCAGTGAATATAATGGGGACACTGAAGCTTTCTTT.

This clonotype has a count of ten or more. The genes are TRBV5-1 and TRBJ1-1; 8 bases agree with TRBD1. The CDR3 sequence is 13 residues long. Per the germline V gene, CDR1 is SGHRS and CDR2 is YFSETQ. Unmatched junction bases numbered 2, after V lost 6 bases and J lost 1 base. Here the CDR3 DNA reads TGCGCCAGCAAGGGACAGGAGAACACTGAAGCTTTCTTT. Translating gives CASKGQENTEAFF.

The rearrangement uses TRBV23-1 and TRBJ1-6; TRBD1 might be the D (5 bases). TRBV23-1 is assigned to the ORF class and has an uncertain function. The CDR3 has 15 residues. Trimming pared 3 bases from V and 10 bases from J, leaving 16 bases between. The CDR3 nucleotides are TGCGCCAGCAGTCACGCCGGGAGGGGAAAGTCACCCCTCCACTTT. The encoded protein is CASSHAGRGKSPLHF.

This clonotype appeared many times. The chain is built from TRBV20-1 and TRBJ1-1; D not certain. CDR3 length equals 14 residues. Germline lookup yields CDR1 DFQATT and CDR2 SNEGSKA (reference sequence). V was trimmed by 4 bases and J by 0 bases, leaving 12 bases between them. CDR3 DNA sequence: TGCAGTGCTAAGAAGGACCCGGTGAACACTGAAGCTTTCTTT. As protein: CSAKKDPVNTEAFF.

Many counts were recorded for this clonotype. The chain carries TRBV6-5 and TRBJ2-3; D is possibly TRBD2 (5 bases). CDR1 and CDR2 (germline): MNHEY, SVGAGI. This CDR3 contains 12 residues. V was cut by 8 bases and J by 0 bases, with 6 bases left in between. For the CDR3, the DNA is TGTGCCAGCGGCGGGAGCACAGATACGCAGTATTTT. Translating it yields CASGGSTDTQYF.

The J gene is TRBJ1-2, the V gene TRBV29-1; 7 nucleotides match TRBD1. V was clipped by 4 bases and J by 7 bases; unmatched bases: 6. The CDR3 runs 12 residues. Germline values: CDR1 SQVTM, CDR2 ANQGSEA. The CDR3 DNA is TGCAGCGTTGTGGTGGGACAGTCTGGCTACACCTTC. It specifies CSVVVGQSGYTF.

J is TRBJ2-2 and V is TRBV6-1; D not certain. The CDR3 is made up of 15 amino acids. Looked up from germline, CDR1 is MNHNS and CDR2 is SASEGT. Trimming pared 6 bases from V and 3 bases from J, leaving 14 bases between. This CDR3 reads CASRAPSGHTGELFF. The CDR3 DNA sequence: TGTGCCAGCAGAGCACCCTCCGGGCACACCGGGGAGCTGTTTTTT.

The chain is built from TRBV20-1 and TRBJ2-5; 7 bases fit TRBD1. V dropped 2 bases and J dropped 3; count of bases not matched to a gene: 3. CDR1 and CDR2 from the germline V gene are DFQATT and SNEGSKA (reference sequence). This CDR3 is 13 amino acids long. The CDR3 DNA sequence: TGCAGTGCTAGACAGACAGGGAAAGAGACCCAGTACTTC. Its protein product is CSARQTGKETQYF.

This clonotype was recorded many times. This chain uses TRBV12-3 or TRBV12-4 with TRBJ1-2; D perhaps matches TRBD1 (5 bases). The length of the CDR3 is 16 residues. Trimming removed 6 bases at V and 4 bases at J, with 21 bases between. CDR3 in DNA: TGTGCCAGCAGCCCTGGCCGGGGCCCCATGGGCTATGGCTACACCTTC. Its protein product is CASSPGRGPMGYGYTF.

A few counts support this clonotype. The genes are TRBV20-1 and TRBJ2-2, with 7 bases that match TRBD1. Germline trimming cut 6 bases from V and 0 bases from J; bases unmatched to any gene: 10. The CDR3 has 16 residues. The germline CDR1 and CDR2 sequences are DFQATT and SNEGSKA (reference sequence). The CDR3 spells CSAQLPGTANTGELFF. CDR3 nucleotides: TGCAGTGCGCAACTCCCCGGGACAGCGAACACCGGGGAGCTGTTTTTT.